This entry concerns a single TCR beta chain. The assay was immunoSEQ multiplex PCR, and TCRdb's table has in-frame clones only and misses some. The table has over 70,000 clones, 80% to 90% seen once; the top ten hold about 9.4%. This sample is drawn from a study of T cell responses to AZD1222 COVID-19 vaccine. CDR3 length equals 18 residues. V trimming: 3 bases; J trimming: 0 bases; junction bases outside the gene matches: 3. Germline V lookup: CDR1 SGHRS, CDR2 YFSETQ. The TCR comes from an adult in good health. The chain joins TRBV5-1 to TRBJ2-6, with 13 nucleotides matching TRBD2. The sequencing here drew on peripheral blood, taken on day 0 of MenACWY control vaccination. CDR3 loop: CASSSTSGGASGANVLTF. For the CDR3, the DNA is TGCGCCAGCAGCTCTACTAGCGGGGGGGCCTCTGGGGCCAACGTCCTGACTTTC. The variable domain in full, completed from reference TRBV5-1 and TRBJ2-6, reads KAGVTQTPRYLIKTRGQQVTLSCSPISGHRSVSWYQQTPGQGLQFLFEYFSETQRNKGNFPGRFSGRQFSNSRSEMNVSTLELGDSALYLCASSSTSGGASGANVLTFGAGSRLTVL.